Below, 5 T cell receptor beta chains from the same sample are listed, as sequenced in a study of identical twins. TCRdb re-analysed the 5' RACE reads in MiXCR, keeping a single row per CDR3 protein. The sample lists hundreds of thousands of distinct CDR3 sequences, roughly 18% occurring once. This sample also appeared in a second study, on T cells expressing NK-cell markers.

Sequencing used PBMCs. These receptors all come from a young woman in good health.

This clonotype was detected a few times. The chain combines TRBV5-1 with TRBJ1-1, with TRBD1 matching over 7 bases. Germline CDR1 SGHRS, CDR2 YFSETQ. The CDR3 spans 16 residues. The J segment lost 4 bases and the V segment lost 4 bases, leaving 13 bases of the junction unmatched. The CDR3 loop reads CASSQTVGQEGTEAFF. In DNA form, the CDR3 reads TGCGCCAGCAGCCAGACCGTCGGACAGGAAGGCACTGAAGCTTTCTTT.

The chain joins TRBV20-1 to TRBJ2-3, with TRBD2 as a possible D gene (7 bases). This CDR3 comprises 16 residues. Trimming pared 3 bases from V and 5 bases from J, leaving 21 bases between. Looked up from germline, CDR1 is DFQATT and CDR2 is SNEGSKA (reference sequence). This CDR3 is CSASPVGGGGRDTQYF. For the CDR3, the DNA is TGCAGTGCTAGCCCCGTGGGGGGCGGGGGCAGAGATACGCAGTATTTT.

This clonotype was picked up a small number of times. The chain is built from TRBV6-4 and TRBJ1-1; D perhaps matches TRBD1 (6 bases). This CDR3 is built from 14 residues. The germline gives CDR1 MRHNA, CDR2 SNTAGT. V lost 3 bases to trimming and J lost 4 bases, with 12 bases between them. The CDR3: CASSDQGGGTEAFF. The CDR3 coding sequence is TGTGCCAGCAGTGATCAGGGAGGGGGCACTGAAGCTTTCTTT.

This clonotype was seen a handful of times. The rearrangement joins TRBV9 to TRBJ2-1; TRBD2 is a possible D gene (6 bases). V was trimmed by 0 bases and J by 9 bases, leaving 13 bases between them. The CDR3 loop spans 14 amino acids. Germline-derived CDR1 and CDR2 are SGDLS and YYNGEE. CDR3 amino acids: CASSVGSVGGEQFF. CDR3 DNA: TGTGCCAGCAGCGTAGGGTCGGTCGGGGGTGAGCAGTTCTTC.

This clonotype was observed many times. DNA for the CDR3: TGTGCCAGCAGCCACAAATACAATGAGCAGTTCTTC. Translating it yields CASSHKYNEQFF. The rearrangement uses TRBV3-1 and TRBJ2-1, with unresolved D. The CDR3 has 12 residues. Germline V CDR1 and CDR2: LGHDT, YNNKEL (reference sequence). V lost 3 bases and J lost 4, with 4 bases in between.